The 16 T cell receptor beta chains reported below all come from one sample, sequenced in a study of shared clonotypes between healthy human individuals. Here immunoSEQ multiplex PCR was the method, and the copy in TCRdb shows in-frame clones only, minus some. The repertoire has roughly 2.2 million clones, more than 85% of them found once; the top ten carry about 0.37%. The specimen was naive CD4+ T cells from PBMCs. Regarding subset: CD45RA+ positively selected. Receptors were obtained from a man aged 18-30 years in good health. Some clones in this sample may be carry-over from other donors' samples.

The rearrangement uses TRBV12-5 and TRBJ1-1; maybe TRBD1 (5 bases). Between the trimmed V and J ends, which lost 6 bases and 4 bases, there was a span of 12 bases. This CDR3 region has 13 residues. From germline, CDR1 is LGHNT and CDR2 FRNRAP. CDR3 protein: CASGTRDGTEAFF. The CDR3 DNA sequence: TGTGCTAGTGGAACCCGGGACGGCACTGAAGCTTTCTTT.

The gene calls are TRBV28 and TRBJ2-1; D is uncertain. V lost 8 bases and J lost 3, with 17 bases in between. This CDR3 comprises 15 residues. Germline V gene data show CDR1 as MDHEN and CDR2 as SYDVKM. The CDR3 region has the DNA TGTGCCAGCTCGGAAATACCCCCTCACTACAATGAGCAGTTCTTC. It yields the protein CASSEIPPHYNEQFF.

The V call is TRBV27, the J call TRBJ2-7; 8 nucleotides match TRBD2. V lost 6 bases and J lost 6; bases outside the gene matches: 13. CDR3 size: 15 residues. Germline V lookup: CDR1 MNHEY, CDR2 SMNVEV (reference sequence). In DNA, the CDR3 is TGTGCCAGCAGCGCATGGGGAGGGCTAGCGGGCGAGCAGTACTTC. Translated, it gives CASSAWGGLAGEQYF.

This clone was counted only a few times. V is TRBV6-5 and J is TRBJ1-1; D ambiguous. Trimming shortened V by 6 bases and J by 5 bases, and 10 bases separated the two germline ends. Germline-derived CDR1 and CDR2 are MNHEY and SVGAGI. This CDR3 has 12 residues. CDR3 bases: TGTGCCAGCAGGAGTCTAGGGACTGAAGCTTTCTTT. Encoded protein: CASRSLGTEAFF.

This CDR3 is CASSSPTPHSYNEQFF. In nucleotides, the CDR3 is TGTGCCAGCAGTTCACCCACCCCTCACTCCTACAATGAGCAGTTCTTC. The V and J genes are TRBV28 and TRBJ2-1, with D uncertain. The ends were cut back, 4 bases at V and 0 bases at J, with 13 bases in the middle. Germline loops: CDR1 MDHEN, CDR2 SYDVKM. CDR3 length: 16 amino acids.

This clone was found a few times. CDR3 amino acids: CASSGQGDNEQFF. The CDR3 DNA sequence: TGCGCCAGCAGCGGACAGGGGGACAATGAGCAGTTCTTC. The chain joins TRBV4-1 to TRBJ2-1; TRBD1 matches 10 bases. The length of the CDR3 is 13 residues. Germline assignment: CDR1 MGHRA and CDR2 YSYEKL. Unmatched junction bases numbered 0, after V lost 5 bases and J lost 5 bases.

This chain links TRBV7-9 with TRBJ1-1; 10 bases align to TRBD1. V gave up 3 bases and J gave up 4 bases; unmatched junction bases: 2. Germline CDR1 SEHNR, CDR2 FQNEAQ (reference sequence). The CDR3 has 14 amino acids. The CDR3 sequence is CASSLTGGVTEAFF. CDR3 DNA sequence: TGTGCCAGCAGCTTGACAGGGGGCGTCACTGAAGCTTTCTTT.

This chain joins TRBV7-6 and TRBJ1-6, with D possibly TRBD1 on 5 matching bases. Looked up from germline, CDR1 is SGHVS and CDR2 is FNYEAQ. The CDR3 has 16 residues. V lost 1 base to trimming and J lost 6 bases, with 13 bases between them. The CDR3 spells CASSLVSGSANSPLHF. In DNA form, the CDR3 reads TGTGCCAGCAGCTTAGTATCAGGGTCGGCTAATTCACCCCTCCACTTT.

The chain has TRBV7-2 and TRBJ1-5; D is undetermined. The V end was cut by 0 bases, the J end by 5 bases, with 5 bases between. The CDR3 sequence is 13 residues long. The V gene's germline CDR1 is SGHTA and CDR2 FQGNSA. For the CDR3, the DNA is TGTGCCAGCAGCTTAGCCGCCGATCAGCCCCAGCATTTT. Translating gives CASSLAADQPQHF. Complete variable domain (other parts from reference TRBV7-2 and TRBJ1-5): GAGVSQSPSNKVTEKGKDVELRCDPISGHTALYWYRQSLGQGLEFLIYFQGNSAPDKSGLPSDRFSAERTGGSVSTLTIQRTQQEDSAVYLCASSLAADQPQHFGDGTRLSIL.

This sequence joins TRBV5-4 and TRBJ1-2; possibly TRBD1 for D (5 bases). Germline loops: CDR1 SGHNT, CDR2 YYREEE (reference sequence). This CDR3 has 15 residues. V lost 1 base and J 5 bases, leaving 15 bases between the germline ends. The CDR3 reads CASSLSSEGSYGYTF. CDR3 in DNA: TGTGCCAGCAGCTTGAGTAGTGAGGGGAGTTATGGCTACACCTTC.

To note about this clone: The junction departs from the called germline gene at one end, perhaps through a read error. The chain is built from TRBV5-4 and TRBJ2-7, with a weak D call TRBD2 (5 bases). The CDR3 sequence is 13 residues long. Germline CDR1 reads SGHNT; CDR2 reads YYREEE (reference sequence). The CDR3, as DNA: TGTGCCAGCAGCTTGGCCGGGATTCCGAGGTTGGACTTC. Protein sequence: CASSLAGIPRLDF.

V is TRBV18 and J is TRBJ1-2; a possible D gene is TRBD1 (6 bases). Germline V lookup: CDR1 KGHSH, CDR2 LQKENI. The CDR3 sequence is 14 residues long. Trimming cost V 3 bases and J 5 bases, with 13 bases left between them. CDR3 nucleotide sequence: TGTGCCAGCTCACCTCTGGACAGCCCGTATGGCTACACCTTC. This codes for CASSPLDSPYGYTF.

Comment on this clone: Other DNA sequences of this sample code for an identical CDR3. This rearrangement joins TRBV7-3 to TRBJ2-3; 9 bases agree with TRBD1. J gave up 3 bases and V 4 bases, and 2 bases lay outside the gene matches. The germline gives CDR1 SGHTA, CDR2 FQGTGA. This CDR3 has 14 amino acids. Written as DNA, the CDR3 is TGTGCCAGCAGCTCGGACAGGGGAACAGATACGCAGTATTTT. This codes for CASSSDRGTDTQYF.

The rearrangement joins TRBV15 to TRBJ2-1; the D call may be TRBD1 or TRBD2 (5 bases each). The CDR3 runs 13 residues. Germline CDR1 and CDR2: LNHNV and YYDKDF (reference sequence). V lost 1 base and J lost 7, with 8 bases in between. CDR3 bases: TGTGCCACCAGCAGAGGGGACCCTAATGAGCAGTTCTTC. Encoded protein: CATSRGDPNEQFF. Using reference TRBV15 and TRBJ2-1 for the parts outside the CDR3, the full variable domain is DAMVIQNPRYQVTQFGKPVTLSCSQTLNHNVMYWYQQKSSQAPKLLFHYYDKDFNNEADTPDNFQSRRPNTSFCFLDIRSPGLGDTAMYLCATSRGDPNEQFFGPGTRLTVL.

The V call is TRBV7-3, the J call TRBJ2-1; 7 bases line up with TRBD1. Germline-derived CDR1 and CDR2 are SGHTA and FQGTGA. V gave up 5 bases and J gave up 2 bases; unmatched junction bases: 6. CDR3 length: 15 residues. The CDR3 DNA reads TGTGCCAGCAGCCCAGGGGACAGTACCTACAATGAGCAGTTCTTC. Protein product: CASSPGDSTYNEQFF.

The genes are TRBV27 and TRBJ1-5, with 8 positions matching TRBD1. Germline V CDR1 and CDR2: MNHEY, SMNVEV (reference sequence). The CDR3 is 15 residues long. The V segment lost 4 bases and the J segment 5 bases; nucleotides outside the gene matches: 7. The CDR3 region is CASSSLTGGDQPQHF. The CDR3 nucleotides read TGTGCCAGCAGTTCACTAACAGGGGGGGATCAGCCCCAGCATTTT.